Below are 30 T cell receptor beta chains sequenced from a single sample in a study of technical replicates of blood from a few donors. Assay used: immunoSEQ multiplex PCR; TCRdb lists only in-frame clones, some missing. The repertoire consists of roughly 67,000 clones, with roughly 98% occurring once and the leading ten covering over 0.15%. What was sequenced was T cells isolated from PBMCs. The origin of the receptors is a human donor in good health.

V gene TRBV6-5 combines with J gene TRBJ2-2, with D possibly being TRBD1 (6 bases). With 2 bases removed from V and 1 base from J, the gap between germline ends came to 8 bases. Germline CDR1 reads MNHEY; CDR2 reads SVGAGI. This CDR3 comprises 15 residues. The CDR3 coding sequence is TGTGCCAGCAGTTACAGGACAGTGAACACCGGGGAGCTGTTTTTT. This encodes CASSYRTVNTGELFF.

The gene calls are TRBV7-6 and TRBJ1-1; D gene ambiguous. Germline lookup yields CDR1 SGHVS and CDR2 FNYEAQ. Trimming removed 3 bases at V and 0 bases at J, with 8 bases between. The CDR3 sequence is 14 residues long. For the CDR3, the DNA is TGTGCCAGCAGCTTTAGAGCGATGAACACTGAAGCTTTCTTT. Its translation is CASSFRAMNTEAFF.

In DNA, the CDR3 is TGTGCCAGCAGCTTGTGGGTAGCGATCAATCAGCCCCAGCATTTT. The encoded protein is CASSLWVAINQPQHF. The gene calls are TRBV5-8 and TRBJ1-5; D not certain. Germline values: CDR1 SGHTS, CDR2 YDEGEE. The CDR3 covers 15 residues. The V and J ends lost 1 base and 3 bases respectively, with 11 bases between them.

The chain employs TRBV4-1 and TRBJ2-1, with 9 nucleotides matching TRBD2. The CDR3 length is 15 residues. Germline V lookup: CDR1 MGHRA, CDR2 YSYEKL. Losses at the gene ends were 1 base for V and 9 bases for J; bases not matched to a gene: 7. The CDR3 is CASSQGLGLAFEQFF. CDR3 sequence (DNA): TGCGCCAGCAGCCAAGGTCTAGGACTAGCGTTTGAGCAGTTCTTC.

This clone was counted a single time. The rearrangement joins TRBV7-9 to TRBJ2-3; weak D call: TRBD2 (6 bases). The length of the CDR3 is 16 residues. The V and J ends lost 8 bases and 0 bases respectively, with 18 bases between them. The V gene's germline CDR1 is SEHNR and CDR2 FQNEAQ (reference sequence). CDR3 sequence reads: CASFRAGPLSTDTQYF. The CDR3 nucleotides are TGTGCCAGCTTTCGTGCGGGACCCCTAAGCACAGATACGCAGTATTTT.

The chain links TRBV4-1 to TRBJ2-7; possible D gene TRBD1, 6 bases. The CDR3 covers 13 residues. V gave up 5 bases and J gave up 3 bases, with 11 bases separating them. Germline V gene data show CDR1 as MGHRA and CDR2 as YSYEKL. CDR3 DNA: TGCGCCAGCAGCAAGGACAGAGACTACGAGCAGTACTTC. Protein product: CASSKDRDYEQYF.

The chain links TRBV7-9 to TRBJ2-1; D remains unclear. Trimming took 10 bases from V and 1 from J, leaving 11 bases between them. The CDR3 runs to 13 residues. Per the germline V gene, CDR1 is SEHNR and CDR2 is FQNEAQ (reference sequence). CDR3 in amino acids: CATAEVSYNEQFF. For the CDR3, the DNA is TGTGCCACCGCAGAGGTATCCTACAATGAGCAGTTCTTC.

This clone was seen just once. The chain joins TRBV9 to TRBJ2-7; perhaps TRBD1 as D (7 bases). CDR1 is SGDLS, CDR2 YYNGEE, per germline. This CDR3 comprises 16 residues. V was pared by 5 bases and J by 2 bases, with 20 bases between. This CDR3 reads CASRRSTGDWAYEQYF. In DNA, the CDR3 is TGTGCCAGCAGAAGATCTACAGGGGACTGGGCCTACGAGCAGTACTTC.

This sequence joins TRBV4-1 and TRBJ1-2, with D perhaps TRBD1 (5 bases). CDR1 and CDR2 from the germline V gene are MGHRA and YSYEKL. The CDR3 is 15 residues long. Trimming pared 2 bases from V and 2 bases from J, leaving 12 bases between. CDR3 loop: CASSQPVKGNYGYTF. The DNA of the CDR3 is TGCGCCAGCAGCCAACCGGTTAAGGGGAACTATGGCTACACCTTC.

The J gene is TRBJ1-1, the V gene TRBV28, with a tentative D call TRBD1 (6 bases). The germline V and J ends were trimmed by 10 bases and 6 bases, with 21 bases remaining between them. Per the germline V gene, CDR1 is MDHEN and CDR2 is SYDVKM. The CDR3 is 14 amino acids. The CDR3 region is CAILPSTGLPEAFF. In DNA form, the CDR3 reads TGTGCCATCCTACCTTCAACAGGGTTACCTGAAGCTTTCTTT. The full variable domain, with the rest looked up from reference TRBV28 and TRBJ1-1, is DVKVTQSSRYLVKRTGEKVFLECVQDMDHENMFWYRQDPGLGLRLIYFSYDVKMKEKGDIPEGYSVSREKKERFSLILESASTNQTSMYLCAILPSTGLPEAFFGQGTRLTVV.

This sequence joins TRBV4-1 and TRBJ2-7; 10 bases align to TRBD2. Germline CDR1 MGHRA, CDR2 YSYEKL. The CDR3 totals 16 residues. V shed 4 bases, J shed 1 base, and the junction held 7 bases outside the gene matches. As DNA, the CDR3 is TGCGCCAGCAGCCCAGGTCCTAGCGGGGGTTCCTACGAGCAGTACTTC. Its protein product is CASSPGPSGGSYEQYF.

The chain employs TRBV5-1 and TRBJ2-7; D gene unclear. The CDR3 extends over 13 amino acids. V shed 2 bases and J shed 1 base, with 7 bases lying between them. Germline assignment: CDR1 SGHRS and CDR2 YFSETQ. The CDR3, as DNA: TGCGCCAGCAGCTTCACCAGTTCCTACGAGCAGTACTTC. This encodes CASSFTSSYEQYF.

CDR3: CASGTGTYEQYF. CDR3 nucleotide sequence: TGTGCCAGCGGCACCGGGACCTACGAGCAGTACTTC. The V call is TRBV7-9, the J call TRBJ2-7, with D possibly being TRBD2 (5 bases). The CDR3 runs to 12 residues. Trimming took off 8 bases at V and 2 bases at J, with 10 bases between the two ends. Germline assignment: CDR1 SEHNR and CDR2 FQNEAQ (reference sequence).

The chain has TRBV7-8 and TRBJ1-5, with D possibly TRBD1 on 6 matching bases. Germline CDR1 and CDR2: SGHVS and FQNEAQ. Trimming cost V 5 bases and J 5 bases, with 19 bases left between them. The CDR3 loop spans 16 amino acids. The chain's CDR3 is CASSPGAHRADQPQHF. The CDR3 nucleotides are TGTGCCAGCAGCCCTGGGGCCCACAGGGCCGATCAGCCCCAGCATTTT.

This clone was observed once. The chain recombines TRBV11-2 with TRBJ2-7; 11 nucleotides match TRBD1. Trimming removed 3 bases from V and 2 bases from J; junction bases left unmatched: 0. Germline CDR1 reads SGHAT; CDR2 reads FQNNGV. The CDR3 length is 14 residues. The CDR3 loop is CASSLGQGAYEQYF. The CDR3 coding sequence is TGTGCCAGCAGCTTGGGACAGGGGGCCTACGAGCAGTACTTC.

The CDR3 coding sequence is TGTGCCTTGACTAGCGGGGGACTGTTCACAGATACGCAGTATTTT. Protein sequence: CALTSGGLFTDTQYF. The chain recombines TRBV30 with TRBJ2-3; 12 nucleotides line up with TRBD2. CDR1 and CDR2 from the germline V gene are GTSNPN and SVGIG (reference sequence). With 7 bases clipped from V and 2 bases from J, the junction kept 7 bases outside the gene matches. The CDR3 runs 15 residues. Using reference TRBV30 and TRBJ2-3 for the parts outside the CDR3, the full variable domain is SQTIHQWPATLVQPVGSPLSLECTVEGTSNPNLYWYRQAAGRGLQLLFYSVGIGQISSEVPQNLSASRPQDRQFILSSKKLLLSDSGFYLCALTSGGLFTDTQYFGPGTRLTVL.

This clone was recorded once. This sequence joins TRBV6-1 and TRBJ2-7, with D possibly matching TRBD2 (5 bases). Germline values: CDR1 MNHNS, CDR2 SASEGT. V was shortened by 8 bases and J by 4 bases, with 6 bases between the two germline ends. The CDR3 has 10 residues. This CDR3 reads CASGEYEQYF. In nucleotides, the CDR3 is TGTGCCAGCGGGGAGTACGAGCAGTACTTC.

The V call is TRBV11-2, the J call TRBJ1-3; 7 nucleotides align to TRBD1. The V gene's germline CDR1 is SGHAT and CDR2 FQNNGV. The CDR3 sequence is 14 residues long. V gave up 2 bases and J gave up 3 bases; unmatched junction bases: 1. The CDR3 DNA reads as TGTGCCAGCAGCTTACAGGGGGTTGGAAACACCATATATTTT. Residues: CASSLQGVGNTIYF.

The rearrangement uses TRBV2 and TRBJ2-7, with TRBD1 matching over 9 bases. The CDR3 has 13 amino acids. Looked up from germline, CDR1 is SNHLY and CDR2 is FYNNEI. The CDR3 DNA follows: TGTGTATGCCGGACAGGGGTCTCCTACGAGCAGTACTTC. Amino acid sequence: CVCRTGVSYEQYF.

This rearrangement joins TRBV4-1 to TRBJ1-4; 8 bases are a match to TRBD1. The CDR3 is 15 amino acids. V was clipped by 4 bases and J by 8 bases; unmatched bases: 9. The germline gives CDR1 MGHRA, CDR2 YSYEKL. The CDR3: CASSRGDRGGEKLFF. The CDR3 DNA reads as TGCGCCAGCAGCCGCGGAGACAGGGGAGGGGAAAAACTGTTTTTT.

The rearrangement joins TRBV2 to TRBJ1-5, with a tentative D call TRBD1 (5 bases). V lost 6 bases and J lost 10, with 10 bases in between. This CDR3 spans 11 amino acids. Germline assignment: CDR1 SNHLY and CDR2 FYNNEI. The CDR3 loop reads CASSAGSPQHF. In DNA form, the CDR3 reads TGTGCCAGCAGCGCAGGGTCTCCCCAGCATTTT. Filled out from reference TRBV2 and TRBJ1-5, the complete variable domain reads EPEVTQTPSHQVTQMGQEVILRCVPISNHLYFYWYRQILGQKVEFLVSFYNNEISEKSEIFDDQFSVERPDGSNFTLKIRSTKLEDSAMYFCASSAGSPQHFGDGTRLSIL.

The gene calls are TRBV5-5 and TRBJ2-6; weak D call: TRBD2 (6 bases). The V end lost 7 bases, the J end lost 1 base, and 15 bases lay between the germline ends. CDR3 size: 16 residues. Germline V gives CDR1 SGHKS, CDR2 YYEKEE (reference sequence). In DNA form, the CDR3 reads TGTGCCAGCCCCCGGGAGTCTTCTTCTGGGGCCAACGTCCTGACTTTC. Translating it yields CASPRESSSGANVLTF.

In its sample, this clone was seen once. The chain carries TRBV28 and TRBJ2-7; 11 bases match TRBD2. V shed 4 bases and J 6 bases; nucleotides not matched to a gene: 11. The CDR3 has 16 residues. CDR1 is MDHEN and CDR2 is SYDVKM in the germline V gene. Written as DNA, the CDR3 is TGTGCCAGCAGTTCCGGGACTAGCGGCTACCCTGGCGAGCAGTACTTC. This sequence encodes CASSSGTSGYPGEQYF.

The gene calls are TRBV2 and TRBJ1-2; perhaps TRBD1 as D (6 bases). In germline, CDR1 is SNHLY, CDR2 FYNNEI. The germline V and J ends were trimmed by 6 bases and 4 bases, with 15 bases remaining between them. The CDR3 has 14 residues. The CDR3 nucleotides are TGTGCCAGCAGGTCGACAGGATCCTTCTATGGCTACACCTTC. This gives the protein CASRSTGSFYGYTF.

The chain links TRBV6-1 to TRBJ1-1, with D maybe TRBD1 (5 bases). Between the trimmed V and J ends, which lost 1 base and 4 bases, there was a span of 10 bases. Germline loops: CDR1 MNHNS, CDR2 SASEGT. There are 14 residues in the CDR3. The CDR3 is CASSEGVGATEAFF. Written as DNA, the CDR3 is TGTGCCAGCAGTGAAGGGGTAGGGGCCACTGAAGCTTTCTTT.

This sequence joins TRBV6-1 and TRBJ1-1; D call uncertain. Germline CDR1 reads MNHNS; CDR2 reads SASEGT. CDR3 size: 17 residues. V gave up 4 bases and J gave up 3 bases, with 21 bases separating them. The CDR3 is CASSVTTLKPDDTEAFF. The CDR3 nucleotides read TGTGCCAGCAGTGTGACTACTCTCAAACCCGACGACACTGAAGCTTTCTTT.

The rearrangement joins TRBV5-1 to TRBJ2-6; maybe TRBD1 (5 bases). Germline loops: CDR1 SGHRS, CDR2 YFSETQ. The CDR3 has 17 residues. Trimming pared 1 base from V and 0 bases from J, leaving 11 bases between. The CDR3 is CASSLKGSSSGANVLTF. CDR3 bases: TGCGCCAGCAGCTTGAAGGGGTCGTCCTCTGGGGCCAACGTCCTGACTTTC.

This chain links TRBV12-5 with TRBJ2-6, with D maybe TRBD2 (5 bases). The CDR3 has 19 amino acids. The V end was cut by 0 bases, the J end by 0 bases, with 15 bases between. Per germline, CDR1 LGHNT and CDR2 FRNRAP. CDR3 amino acids: CASGLVPLADLSGANVLTF. CDR3 bases: TGTGCTAGTGGTTTGGTACCCCTAGCAGACCTCTCTGGGGCCAACGTCCTGACTTTC.

V usage is TRBV13 and J usage is TRBJ2-1, with 9 bases matching TRBD2. Unmatched junction bases numbered 4, after V lost 1 base and J lost 6 bases. This CDR3 is built from 15 residues. The germline CDR1 and CDR2 sequences are PRHDT and FYEKMQ (reference sequence). CDR3 coding DNA: TGTGCCAGCAGCTTAGCTAGCGGGGTAGGCAATGAGCAGTTCTTC. It yields the protein CASSLASGVGNEQFF.

This sequence joins TRBV10-3 and TRBJ1-5; D possibly corresponds to TRBD1 (6 bases). The CDR3 contains 13 residues. The germline gives CDR1 ENHRY, CDR2 SYGVKD. Trimming removed 7 bases from V and 5 bases from J, with 12 bases in between. DNA for the CDR3: TGTGCCATCAAAAGACAGGCCGATCAGCCCCAGCATTTT. Its translation is CAIKRQADQPQHF.